The 26 T cell receptor beta chains below all came from one sample that was sequenced in a study of response to subunit inactivated influenza vaccine. TCRdb reprocessed the RT-PCR reads with MiXCR, giving one entry per CDR3 protein. Of around 570,000 distinct CDR3 sequences listed, around 11% were seen once; the top ten hold approximately 10%. The sample also formed part of further work on T cells expressing NK-cell markers. That investigation notes: cDNA encoding TCR beta was synthesized via 5'RACE template switching incorporating UMIs.

The starting material was PBMCs from blood, obtained on the day of vaccination. These receptors originate from a man aged 45-65 years who received an inactivated influenza vaccine.

The chain links TRBV2 to TRBJ2-5, with 7 bases identical to TRBD1. CDR1 and CDR2 (germline): SNHLY, FYNNEI. Germline trimming cut 4 bases from V and 0 bases from J; bases unmatched to any gene: 5. There are 15 residues in the CDR3. CDR3: CASSAWDSYQETQYF. The CDR3 nucleotides read TGTGCCAGCAGTGCCTGGGACAGCTACCAAGAGACCCAGTACTTC.

This clonotype was detected only a few times. This chain joins TRBV20-1 and TRBJ2-2; D is undetermined. This CDR3 comprises 13 residues. Germline CDR1 DFQATT, CDR2 SNEGSKA (reference sequence). Trimming pared 4 bases from V and 3 bases from J, leaving 9 bases between. The CDR3 DNA sequence: TGCAGTGCTAAATCCGGGCACACCGGGGAGCTGTTTTTT. This gives the protein CSAKSGHTGELFF.

This clonotype was recorded a few times. The V gene is TRBV12-3 or TRBV12-4, the J gene TRBJ2-3; TRBD2 aligns across 12 bases. V trimming: 3 bases; J trimming: 3 bases; junction bases outside the gene matches: 10. This CDR3 has 18 amino acids. CDR3 sequence: CASSFETSGGPRTDTQYF. Written as DNA, the CDR3 is TGTGCCAGCAGTTTCGAAACTAGCGGGGGGCCGAGGACAGATACGCAGTATTTT.

This clonotype occurred a few times. The DNA of the CDR3 is TGTGCCAGCAGCACGACAGAAGGCAATCAGCCCCAGCATTTT. Translation: CASSTTEGNQPQHF. This chain uses TRBV12-3 or TRBV12-4 with TRBJ1-5; TRBD1 might be the D (5 bases). The CDR3 consists of 14 residues. V was shortened by 6 bases and J by 2 bases, with 11 bases between the two germline ends.

At least ten counts were recorded for this clonotype. The rearrangement joins TRBV7-3 to TRBJ2-2; 7 bases are shared with TRBD1. CDR1 and CDR2 (germline): SGHTA, FQGTGA. CDR3 length: 13 amino acids. V shed 5 bases and J 7 bases; nucleotides not matched to a gene: 4. For the CDR3, the DNA is TGTGCCAGCAGCGAAACAGGGGTCGGGGAGCTGTTTTTT. Translated, it gives CASSETGVGELFF.

This chain joins TRBV28 and TRBJ2-7, with TRBD1 identical over 10 bases. The J segment lost 3 bases and the V segment lost 5 bases, leaving 7 bases of the junction unmatched. This CDR3 region has 15 residues. Per germline, CDR1 MDHEN and CDR2 SYDVKM. This CDR3 reads CASSATGGLLYEQYF. CDR3 coding DNA: TGTGCCAGCAGTGCGACAGGGGGCCTCCTCTACGAGCAGTACTTC.

In this sample, this clonotype turned up a few times. The genes are TRBV25-1 and TRBJ2-2, with TRBD2 matching over 9 bases. The junction had 14 bases not matched to a gene; V was cut back by 4 bases and J by 2 bases. The CDR3 consists of 19 residues. The V gene's germline CDR1 is MGHDK and CDR2 SYGVNS. CDR3 bases: TGTGCCAGCAGTGCCTGGGTTGCGCGGGAGGGAAGAAACACCGGGGAGCTGTTTTTT. It codes for CASSAWVAREGRNTGELFF.

This clonotype was counted a few times. V gene TRBV9 combines with J gene TRBJ2-7, with TRBD1 matching over 8 bases. Per the germline V gene, CDR1 is SGDLS and CDR2 is YYNGEE. The CDR3 extends over 14 amino acids. Trimming took 3 bases from V and 3 from J; bases not matched to a gene: 5. DNA for the CDR3: TGTGCCAGCAGCGGGACCGGGACAGGCTACGAGCAGTACTTC. Protein: CASSGTGTGYEQYF.

This clonotype was counted between two and nine times. The rearrangement joins TRBV4-3 to TRBJ1-1, with a tentative D call TRBD1 (5 bases). The CDR3 covers 17 residues. Trimming left V 0 bases short and J 5 bases short, with 19 bases between. Germline CDR1 is LGHNA and CDR2 is YSLEER. CDR3 residues: CASSQDAGGKGSTEAFF. The CDR3 region has the DNA TGCGCCAGCAGCCAAGATGCCGGAGGAAAGGGGTCAACTGAAGCTTTCTTT.

This clonotype has only a few counts. DNA of the CDR3: TGTGCCAGCAGTTTATCTGGGGGAACGATCGGCGGTGAGCAGTTCTTC. Residues: CASSLSGGTIGGEQFF. V and J are TRBV27 and TRBJ2-1; possibly TRBD1 or TRBD2 for D (5 bases each). V was cut by 0 bases and J by 9 bases, with 18 bases left in between. This CDR3 spans 16 amino acids. Germline lookup yields CDR1 MNHEY and CDR2 SMNVEV (reference sequence).

This clonotype was seen only once. V usage is TRBV5-1 and J usage is TRBJ2-5; weak D call: TRBD1 (5 bases). Trimming pared 1 base from V and 5 bases from J, leaving 12 bases between. Germline CDR1 is SGHRS and CDR2 is YFSETQ. The CDR3 has 14 residues. The CDR3 loop reads CASSLTGNMETQYF. CDR3 nucleotide sequence: TGCGCCAGCAGCTTGACAGGCAACATGGAGACCCAGTACTTC.

In nucleotides, the CDR3 is TGTGCCAGCAGATTGAGGGGAGATACGCAGTATTTT. The encoded protein is CASRLRGDTQYF. This rearrangement joins TRBV5-8 to TRBJ2-3; D assignment may be TRBD1 or TRBD2 (5 bases each). The CDR3 totals 12 residues. Germline V gene sequence: CDR1 SGHTS, CDR2 YDEGEE. V was clipped by 5 bases and J by 5 bases, with 9 bases between them.

This clonotype has more than one count but fewer than ten. The rearrangement joins TRBV5-6 to TRBJ2-5; 9 bases align to TRBD2. V was pared by 0 bases and J by 5 bases, with 5 bases of the junction left unmatched. From germline, CDR1 is SGHDT and CDR2 YYEEEE. This CDR3 spans 15 amino acids. In nucleotides, the CDR3 is TGTGCCAGCAGCTTGGTTGGTAGCGGGAGTGAGACCCAGTACTTC. Protein sequence: CASSLVGSGSETQYF.

A few counts support this clonotype. The rearrangement joins TRBV20-1 to TRBJ1-2, with 7 bases aligning to TRBD1. The CDR3 loop spans 14 amino acids. Per germline, CDR1 DFQATT and CDR2 SNEGSKA (reference sequence). V was pared by 3 bases and J by 4 bases, with 8 bases of the junction left unmatched. CDR3 bases: TGCAGTGCTAGGGAGACAGGGACCTTCTATGGCTACACCTTC. Protein: CSARETGTFYGYTF.

The rearrangement uses TRBV5-5 and TRBJ2-6; D may be TRBD1 (6 bases). With 2 bases removed from V and 0 bases from J, the gap between germline ends came to 9 bases. The CDR3 extends over 16 amino acids. Germline V gene sequence: CDR1 SGHKS, CDR2 YYEKEE (reference sequence). The CDR3 loop is CASSLTGNSGANVLTF. The CDR3 DNA reads as TGTGCCAGCAGCTTAACAGGGAACTCTGGGGCCAACGTCCTGACTTTC.

The chain uses TRBV13 and TRBJ2-6; D remains ambiguous. Germline CDR1 reads PRHDT; CDR2 reads FYEKMQ (reference sequence). This CDR3 is built from 17 residues. Trimming stripped 6 bases from V and 0 bases from J, with 15 bases between. The CDR3 DNA follows: TGTGCCAGCAGTCCCGGCCGGGCCAGCTCTGGGGCCAACGTCCTGACTTTC. It is translated as CASSPGRASSGANVLTF.

The chain links TRBV5-1 to TRBJ1-2; D may be TRBD1 (5 bases). The CDR3 runs 14 residues. V was cut by 2 bases and J by 3 bases, with 11 bases left in between. The germline gives CDR1 SGHRS, CDR2 YFSETQ. CDR3 amino acids: CASSFQGLDYGYTF. CDR3 coding DNA: TGCGCCAGCAGCTTCCAGGGTTTGGACTATGGCTACACCTTC.

The J gene is TRBJ2-5, the V gene TRBV20-1, with D tentatively TRBD1 (6 bases). CDR1 DFQATT and CDR2 SNEGSKA come from the germline V gene (reference sequence). The V end was cut by 5 bases, the J end by 0 bases, with 10 bases between. This CDR3 is 13 amino acids long. The chain's CDR3 is CSADGTNQETQYF. CDR3 bases: TGCAGTGCTGACGGGACAAACCAAGAGACCCAGTACTTC.

This clonotype came up a few times. The genes are TRBV11-2 and TRBJ2-2, with 8 bases that match TRBD1. This CDR3 is 14 amino acids long. The junction had 2 bases not matched to a gene; V was cut back by 2 bases and J by 6 bases. CDR1 and CDR2 (germline): SGHAT, FQNNGV. The CDR3 DNA reads TGTGCCAGCAGCTTACAGGGGGCGGCCGGGGAGCTGTTTTTT. Amino acids: CASSLQGAAGELFF. Combining the CDR3 with reference TRBV11-2 and TRBJ2-2 gives the whole variable domain EAGVAQSPRYKIIEKRQSVAFWCNPISGHATLYWYQQILGQGPKLLIQFQNNGVVDDSQLPKDRFSAERLKGVDSTLKIQPAKLEDSAVYLCASSLQGAAGELFFGEGSRLTVL.

The V and J genes are TRBV12-3 or TRBV12-4 and TRBJ1-1, with a weak D call TRBD1 (5 bases). The CDR3 length is 14 residues. V shed 6 bases and J shed 1 base, with 12 bases lying between them. The CDR3 sequence is CASRIGGQNTEAFF. In DNA form, the CDR3 reads TGTGCCAGCAGAATCGGGGGTCAGAACACTGAAGCTTTCTTT.

This chain uses TRBV7-2 with TRBJ1-5; 9 bases fit TRBD1. The CDR3 extends over 15 amino acids. The V gene's germline CDR1 is SGHTA and CDR2 FQGNSA. With 6 bases clipped from V and 6 bases from J, the junction kept 9 bases outside the gene matches. The chain's CDR3 is CASSSGTGSPQPQHF. CDR3 sequence (DNA): TGTGCCAGCAGTTCCGGGACAGGGTCCCCTCAGCCCCAGCATTTT. Full variable domain (missing parts from reference TRBV7-2 and TRBJ1-5): GAGVSQSPSNKVTEKGKDVELRCDPISGHTALYWYRQSLGQGLEFLIYFQGNSAPDKSGLPSDRFSAERTGGSVSTLTIQRTQQEDSAVYLCASSSGTGSPQPQHFGDGTRLSIL.

This clonotype was counted once. The V gene is TRBV11-2, the J gene TRBJ2-1; D is uncertain. This CDR3 is 13 amino acids long. Germline CDR1 reads SGHAT; CDR2 reads FQNNGV. V was trimmed by 1 base and J by 10 bases, leaving 11 bases between them. CDR3 sequence (DNA): TGTGCCAGCAGCTTAGGGTCTTATCGGGAGCAGTTCTTC. It codes for CASSLGSYREQFF.

The chain joins TRBV7-8 to TRBJ1-6, with no clear D. Germline CDR1 is SGHVS and CDR2 is FQNEAQ. Trimming shortened V by 0 bases and J by 7 bases, and 10 bases separated the two germline ends. The CDR3 loop spans 15 amino acids. The chain's CDR3 is CASSLAGRLNSPLHF. CDR3 bases: TGTGCCAGCAGCTTAGCGGGCAGGTTGAATTCACCCCTCCACTTT. The full variable domain, rest sourced from reference TRBV7-8 and TRBJ1-6, is GAGVSQSPRYKVAKRGQDVALRCDPISGHVSLFWYQQALGQGPEFLTYFQNEAQLDKSGLPSDRFFAERPEGSVSTLKIQRTQQEDSAVYLCASSLAGRLNSPLHFGNGTRLTVT.

This clonotype has just a few counts. This rearrangement joins TRBV12-3 or TRBV12-4 to TRBJ2-1; TRBD1 agrees at 9 bases. V was clipped by 3 bases and J by 7 bases; unmatched bases: 7. CDR3 size: 15 residues. In DNA, the CDR3 is TGTGCCAGCAGTTTTTGGGGACAGGGTTCGAATGAGCAGTTCTTC. This encodes CASSFWGQGSNEQFF.

The V gene is TRBV5-5, the J gene TRBJ2-3; TRBD2 is a possible D gene (6 bases). Germline CDR1 is SGHKS and CDR2 is YYEKEE (reference sequence). The CDR3 sequence is 15 residues long. Between the trimmed V and J ends, which lost 2 bases and 6 bases, there was a span of 16 bases. The CDR3 bases are TGTGCCAGCAGCTTCGGGACTTCACCTGTGGATACGCAGTATTTT. Residues: CASSFGTSPVDTQYF.

This chain links TRBV3-1 with TRBJ2-1; possible D gene TRBD2, 5 bases. The CDR3 covers 16 residues. CDR1 is LGHDT and CDR2 is YNNKEL in the germline V gene (reference sequence). With 6 bases removed from V and 0 bases from J, the gap between germline ends came to 15 bases. The CDR3 sequence: CASSRSGISSYNEQFF. DNA of the CDR3: TGTGCCAGCAGTCGCTCCGGGATCAGCTCCTACAATGAGCAGTTCTTC.